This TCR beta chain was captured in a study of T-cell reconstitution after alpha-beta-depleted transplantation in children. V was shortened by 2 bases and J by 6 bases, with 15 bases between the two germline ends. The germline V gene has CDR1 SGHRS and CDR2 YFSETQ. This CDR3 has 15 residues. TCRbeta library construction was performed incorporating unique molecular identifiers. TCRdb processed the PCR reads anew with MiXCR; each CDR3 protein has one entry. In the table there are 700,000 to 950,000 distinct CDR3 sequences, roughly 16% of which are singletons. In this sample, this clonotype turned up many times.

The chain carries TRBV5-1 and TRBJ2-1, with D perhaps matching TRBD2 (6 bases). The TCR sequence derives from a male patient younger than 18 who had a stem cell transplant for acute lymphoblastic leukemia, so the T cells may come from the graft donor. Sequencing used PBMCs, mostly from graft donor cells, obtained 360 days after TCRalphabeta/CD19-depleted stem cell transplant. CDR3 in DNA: TGCGCCAGCAGCTTTAGCGGTTCGGACATCAATGAGCAGTTCTTC. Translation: CASSFSGSDINEQFF.